A single sample gave rise to the 4 T cell receptor beta chains below, sequenced in a study of regulatory T cells in long-lasting Graves disease. Time point noted: newly diagnosed GD, antithyroid drugs for less than 3 months. From PBMCs, RNA was extracted and then used to make the TCR library. With iRepertoire HTBI primers and Arm-PCR of CDR3 regions, TCR beta libraries were built. TCRdb re-derived calls from the multiplex PCR reads in MiXCR, one entry per CDR3 protein. The sample carries a few hundred thousand distinct CDR3 sequences, approximately 15% recorded once. The data were also submitted as part of a second study, on T cells in Graves' hyperthyroidism and ophthalmopathy.

This specimen consisted of peripheral blood mononuclear cells (PBMCs), obtained at new diagnosis, from a patient treated with antithyroid drugs. These receptors were obtained from a woman in her 50s with Graves disease.

This clonotype was seen a few times. The rearrangement uses TRBV5-1 and TRBJ2-3; 10 bases map to TRBD2. Germline V lookup: CDR1 SGHRS, CDR2 YFSETQ. The CDR3 loop spans 16 amino acids. Unmatched junction bases numbered 5, after V lost 3 bases and J lost 1 base. CDR3 residues: CASSSGTSVGTDTQYF. The CDR3, as DNA: TGCGCCAGCAGCTCCGGGACTAGCGTGGGCACAGATACGCAGTATTTT.

The genes are TRBV27 and TRBJ2-7; D tentatively reads TRBD1 or TRBD2 (5 bases each). The V end was cut by 9 bases, the J end by 6 bases, with 21 bases between. This CDR3 spans 14 amino acids. In germline, CDR1 is MNHEY, CDR2 SMNVEV (reference sequence). This CDR3 is CASSRRAREFEQYF. CDR3 DNA: TGTGCCAGTTCCCGCCGGGCCAGGGAGTTCGAGCAGTACTTC.

The sample holds many counts of this clonotype. The chain is built from TRBV25-1 and TRBJ1-2; no definite D call. V lost 4 bases to trimming and J lost 2 bases, with 5 bases between them. CDR3 size: 12 residues. The germline gives CDR1 MGHDK, CDR2 SYGVNS. The CDR3 loop is CASSGWNYGYTF. The CDR3, as DNA: TGTGCCAGCAGTGGATGGAACTATGGCTACACCTTC.

There are a few counts of this clonotype. The V call is TRBV6-1, the J call TRBJ2-2; D not resolved. Germline CDR1 and CDR2: MNHNS and SASEGT. This CDR3 is built from 14 residues. V gave up 6 bases and J gave up 0 bases, with 8 bases separating them. In DNA, the CDR3 is TGTGCCAGCAGATCTGCCTCGAACACCGGGGAGCTGTTTTTT. As protein: CASRSASNTGELFF.